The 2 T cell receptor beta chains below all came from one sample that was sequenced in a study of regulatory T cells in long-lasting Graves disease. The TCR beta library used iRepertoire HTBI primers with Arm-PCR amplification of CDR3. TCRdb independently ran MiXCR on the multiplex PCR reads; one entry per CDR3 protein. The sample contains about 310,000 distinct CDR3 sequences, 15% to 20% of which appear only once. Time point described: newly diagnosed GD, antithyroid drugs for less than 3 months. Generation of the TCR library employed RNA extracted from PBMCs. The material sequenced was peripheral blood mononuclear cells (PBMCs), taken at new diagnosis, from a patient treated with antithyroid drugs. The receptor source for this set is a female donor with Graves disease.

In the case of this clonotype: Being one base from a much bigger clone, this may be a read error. CDR3 nucleotides: TGTGCCAGCAATTCCCCCGGACGGGAAGAGACCCAGTACTTC. This codes for CASNSPGREETQYF. This chain connects TRBV28 to TRBJ2-5; no clear D gene. Germline CDR1 is MDHEN and CDR2 is SYDVKM. The V end was cut by 7 bases, the J end by 3 bases, with 15 bases between. The CDR3 has 14 amino acids.

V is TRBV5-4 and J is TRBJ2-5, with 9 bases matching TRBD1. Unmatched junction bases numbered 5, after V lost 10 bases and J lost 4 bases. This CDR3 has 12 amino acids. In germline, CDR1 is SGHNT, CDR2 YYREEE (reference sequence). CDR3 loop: CAFTGGRETQYF. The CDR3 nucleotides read TGTGCCTTTACAGGGGGCAGAGAGACCCAGTACTTC.